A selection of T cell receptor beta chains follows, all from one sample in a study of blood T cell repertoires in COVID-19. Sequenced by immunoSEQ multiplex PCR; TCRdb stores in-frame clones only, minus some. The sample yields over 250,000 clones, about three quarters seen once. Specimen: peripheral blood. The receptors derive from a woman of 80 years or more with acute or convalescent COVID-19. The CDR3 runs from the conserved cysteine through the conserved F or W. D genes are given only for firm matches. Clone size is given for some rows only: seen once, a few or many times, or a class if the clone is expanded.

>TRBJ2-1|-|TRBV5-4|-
TGTGCCAGCAGCCTTCAGCGCGCCTCCTACAATGAGCAGTTCTTC
CASSLQRASYNEQFF
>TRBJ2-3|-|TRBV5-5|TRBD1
TGTGCCAGCAGCTATTCGACAGGGGCAGATACGCAGTATTTT
CASSYSTGADTQYF
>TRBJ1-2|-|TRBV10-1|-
TGCGCCAGCAGTGAAGGCGGAAACTATGGCTACACCTTC
CASSEGGNYGYTF
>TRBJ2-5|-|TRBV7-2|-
TGTGCCAGCAGCTTAGGCGGCCTCCAAGAGACCCAGTACTTC
CASSLGGLQETQYF
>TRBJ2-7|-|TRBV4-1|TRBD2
TGCGCCAGCAGCCCGGGGGGACTAGCGAAGAACGAGCAGTACTTC
CASSPGGLAKNEQYF
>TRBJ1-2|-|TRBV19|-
TGTGCCAGTAGTAGTAGAATTCAACGCAACCCTTATGGCTACACCTTC
CASSSRIQRNPYGYTF
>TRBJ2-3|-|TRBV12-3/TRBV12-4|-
TGTGCCAGCAGTTTAATGGGAGGATATACGCAGTATTTT
CASSLMGGYTQYF
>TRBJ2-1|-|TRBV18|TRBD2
TGTGCCAGCTCACCACCCGGGACTAGCGGGTGGACCTCCTACAATGAGCAGTTCTTC
CASSPPGTSGWTSYNEQFF
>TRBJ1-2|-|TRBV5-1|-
TGCGCCAGCAGCCCGTCCCGGGACACCTATGGCTACACCTTC
CASSPSRDTYGYTF
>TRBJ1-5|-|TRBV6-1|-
TGTGCCAGCAGTGATAATCCCGGGGGGCTGGGTCAGCCCCAGCATTTT
CASSDNPGGLGQPQHF
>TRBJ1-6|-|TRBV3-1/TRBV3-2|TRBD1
TGTGCCAGCAGCCAGGGACAGGGGTTCTTTTCACCCCTCCACTTT
CASSQGQGFFSPLHF
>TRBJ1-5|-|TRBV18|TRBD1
TGTGCCAGCTCGAGGGACAGGGGGCTAGGTAGCGATCAGCCCCAGCATTTT
CASSRDRGLGSDQPQHF
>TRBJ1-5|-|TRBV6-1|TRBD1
TGTGCCAGCAGTGCCGGGGGGACAGGGTTGGATCAGCCCCAGCATTTT
CASSAGGTGLDQPQHF
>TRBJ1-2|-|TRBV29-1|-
TGCAGCGTTTATGAGGGCACCTATGGCTACACCTTC
CSVYEGTYGYTF
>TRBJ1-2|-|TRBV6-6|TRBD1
TGTGCCAGCAGTCCGGGGACAGGGGTCTATGGCTACACCTTC
CASSPGTGVYGYTF
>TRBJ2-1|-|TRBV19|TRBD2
TGTGCCAGTAGTTATAGCGGGAGGAGGTTTAATGAGCAGTTCTTC
CASSYSGRRFNEQFF
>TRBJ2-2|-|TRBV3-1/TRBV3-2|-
TGTGCCAGCAGCCAAGTTTTGGTGTCAGCCGGGGAGCTGTTTTTT
CASSQVLVSAGELFF
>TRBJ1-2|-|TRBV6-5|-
TGTGCCAGCAGTTACTCTGAGACAGCCTATGGCTACACCTTC
CASSYSETAYGYTF
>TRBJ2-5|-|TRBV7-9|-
TGTGCCAGCAGCCAAAGACAGCCCCTTCAAGAGACCCAGTACTTC
CASSQRQPLQETQYF
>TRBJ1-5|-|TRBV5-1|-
TGCGCCAGCAGCTTGGAAGGGGGCAATCAGCCCCAGCATTTT
CASSLEGGNQPQHF
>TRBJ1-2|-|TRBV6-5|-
TGTGTAATCAGGGCTAACTATGGCTACACCTTC
CVIRANYGYTF
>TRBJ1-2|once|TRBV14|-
TGTGCCAGCAGCCTCCCCCGGGGGAACTATGGCTACACCTTC
CASSLPRGNYGYTF
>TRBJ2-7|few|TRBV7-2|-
TGTGCCAGCAGCTTAGGCCCACAGAACTACGAGCAGTACTTC
CASSLGPQNYEQYF
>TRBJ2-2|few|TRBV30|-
TGTGCCTGGAGTTTTAGTTCCGGGGAGCTGTTTTTT
CAWSFSSGELFF
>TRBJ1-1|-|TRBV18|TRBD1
TGTGCCAGCTCAAAACAGGGGGCGCCGGGGATGAACACTGAAGCTTTCTTT
CASSKQGAPGMNTEAFF
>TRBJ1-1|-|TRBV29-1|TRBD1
TGCAGCGTCGCGGACAGGGGGAACACTGAAGCTTTCTTT
CSVADRGNTEAFF